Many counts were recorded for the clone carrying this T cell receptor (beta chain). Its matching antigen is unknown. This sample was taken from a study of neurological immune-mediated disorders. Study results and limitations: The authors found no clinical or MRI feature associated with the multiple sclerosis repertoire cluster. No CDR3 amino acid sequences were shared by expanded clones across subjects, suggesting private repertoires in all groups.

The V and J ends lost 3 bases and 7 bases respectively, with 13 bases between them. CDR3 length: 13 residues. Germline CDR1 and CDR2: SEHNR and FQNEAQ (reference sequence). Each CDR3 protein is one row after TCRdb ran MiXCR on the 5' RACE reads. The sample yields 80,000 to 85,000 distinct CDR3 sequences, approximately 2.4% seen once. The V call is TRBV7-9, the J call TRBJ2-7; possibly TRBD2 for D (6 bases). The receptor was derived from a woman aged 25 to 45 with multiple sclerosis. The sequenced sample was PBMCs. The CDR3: CASSFKGGKEQYF. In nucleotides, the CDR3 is TGTGCCAGCAGCTTTAAAGGAGGGAAAGAGCAGTACTTC.